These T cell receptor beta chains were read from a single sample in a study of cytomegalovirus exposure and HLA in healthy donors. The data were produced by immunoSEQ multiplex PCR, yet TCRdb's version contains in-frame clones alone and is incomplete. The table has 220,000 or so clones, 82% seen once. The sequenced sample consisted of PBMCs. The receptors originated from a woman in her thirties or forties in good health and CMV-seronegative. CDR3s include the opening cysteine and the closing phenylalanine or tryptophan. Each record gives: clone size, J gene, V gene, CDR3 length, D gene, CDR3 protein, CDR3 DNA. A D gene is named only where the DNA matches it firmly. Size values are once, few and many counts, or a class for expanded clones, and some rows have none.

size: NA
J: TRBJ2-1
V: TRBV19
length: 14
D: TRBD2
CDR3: CASSMAGTSGRKFF
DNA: TGTGCCAGTAGTATGGCCGGGACTAGCGGGAGAAAGTTCTTC

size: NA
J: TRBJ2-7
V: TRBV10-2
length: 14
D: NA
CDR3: CASKTANRRDEQYF
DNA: TGCGCCAGCAAGACAGCAAATAGACGGGACGAGCAGTACTTC

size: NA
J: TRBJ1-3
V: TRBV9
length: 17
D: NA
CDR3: CASSVESMGGSGNTIYF
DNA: TGTGCCAGCAGCGTAGAGTCCATGGGGGGGTCTGGAAACACCATATATTTT

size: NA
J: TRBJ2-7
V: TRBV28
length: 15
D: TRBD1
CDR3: CASSAVGTGAYEQYF
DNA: TGTGCCAGCAGTGCCGTCGGGACAGGAGCCTACGAGCAGTACTTC

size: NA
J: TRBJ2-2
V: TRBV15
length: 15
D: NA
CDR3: CATSQRRDSAGELFF
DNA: TGTGCCACCAGCCAAAGGAGGGATTCGGCCGGGGAGCTGTTTTTT

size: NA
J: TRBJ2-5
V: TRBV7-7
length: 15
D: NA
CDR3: CASSVTGGVQETQYF
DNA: TGTGCCAGCAGCGTCACAGGGGGGGTCCAAGAGACCCAGTACTTC

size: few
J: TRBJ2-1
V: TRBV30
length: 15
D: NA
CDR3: CAWSARGALSNEQFF
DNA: TGTGCCTGGTCCGCCCGGGGGGCCTTAAGCAATGAGCAGTTCTTC

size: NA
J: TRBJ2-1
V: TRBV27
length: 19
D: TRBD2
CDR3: CASSFVRGLAGGPGYEQFF
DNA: TGTGCCAGCAGTTTCGTACGTGGACTAGCGGGAGGGCCGGGTTATGAGCAGTTCTTC

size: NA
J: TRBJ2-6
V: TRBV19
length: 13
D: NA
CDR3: CASIGVGANVLTF
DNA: TGTGCCAGTATAGGGGTTGGGGCCAACGTCCTGACTTTC

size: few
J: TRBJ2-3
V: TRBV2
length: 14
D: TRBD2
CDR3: CASNPTSVTDTQYF
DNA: TGTGCCAGCAATCCGACTAGCGTGACAGATACGCAGTATTTT

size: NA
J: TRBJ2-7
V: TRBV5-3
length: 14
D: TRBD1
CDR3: CASSRPDRGHEQYF
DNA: TGTGCCAGCTCCCGGCCGGACAGGGGGCACGAGCAGTACTTC